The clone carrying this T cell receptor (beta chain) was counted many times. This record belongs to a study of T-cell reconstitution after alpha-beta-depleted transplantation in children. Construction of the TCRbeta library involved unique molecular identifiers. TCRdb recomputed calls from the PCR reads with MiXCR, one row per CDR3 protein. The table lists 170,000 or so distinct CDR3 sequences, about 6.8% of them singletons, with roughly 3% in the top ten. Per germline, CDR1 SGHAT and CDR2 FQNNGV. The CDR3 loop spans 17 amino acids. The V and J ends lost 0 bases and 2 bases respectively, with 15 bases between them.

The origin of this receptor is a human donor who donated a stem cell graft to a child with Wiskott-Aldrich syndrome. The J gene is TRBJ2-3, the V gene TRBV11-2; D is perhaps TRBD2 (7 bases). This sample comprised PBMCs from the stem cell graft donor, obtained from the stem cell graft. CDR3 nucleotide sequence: TGTGCCAGCAGCTTAGATGTGGCGGGGGCTAACACAGATACGCAGTATTTT. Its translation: CASSLDVAGANTDTQYF.